The next 4 T cell receptor beta chains were all read from a single sample in a study of prognosis after radiotherapy for stage I lung cancer. Two-round multiplex PCR amplified TCR beta CDR3 from genomic DNA. First-round PCR, the initial amplification, used primers specific to each TRBV and TRBJ gene. MiXCR, run by TCRdb on the multiplex PCR reads, gives a single entry per CDR3 protein. The sample consists of about 12,000 distinct CDR3 sequences, about 51% of them appearing once. The sample here was PBMCs, taken before or after stereotactic body radiation therapy (not recorded which). All receptors derive from a donor over 45 with non-small cell lung cancer.

The chain has TRBV19 and TRBJ2-6; 12 nucleotides agree with TRBD2. The CDR3 sequence is 20 residues long. The junction had 13 bases not matched to a gene; V was cut back by 5 bases and J by 2 bases. The germline V gene has CDR1 LNHDA and CDR2 SQIVND (reference sequence). This CDR3 is CASSPYRLAGVYAGANVLTF. The DNA of the CDR3 is TGTGCCAGTAGTCCCTACAGACTAGCGGGAGTTTATGCTGGGGCCAACGTCCTGACTTTC.

This clonotype ranks as medium-sized. The gene calls are TRBV30 and TRBJ1-2; 7 bases agree with TRBD1. The V and J ends lost 5 bases and 0 bases, in that order; junction bases with no gene match: 6. This CDR3 contains 14 residues. CDR1 is GTSNPN, CDR2 SVGIG, per germline (reference sequence). CDR3 region: CAWGGTAANYGYTF. CDR3 sequence (DNA): TGTGCCTGGGGCGGGACAGCAGCTAACTATGGCTACACCTTC.

In regard to this clonotype: A read error is the likely source, as a far larger clone sits one nucleotide away. Because the CDR3 is missing its conserved closing phenylalanine or tryptophan, this is likely a read error. The J gene is TRBJ2-5, the V gene TRBV11-1; D not resolved. Judging by the DNA end, TRBJ2-1 fits better; the J call may be wrong. Germline V gene sequence: CDR1 SGHAT, CDR2 FQDESV (reference sequence). The CDR3 has 15 amino acids. The CDR3 DNA sequence: TGTGCCAGCAGCTTAGACTCTGAAGCGTACAATGAGCAGTTCTTG. This codes for CASSLDSEAYNEQFL.

This chain's CDR3 is CASSVDTVSGANVLTF. As DNA, the CDR3 is TGTGCCAGCAGTGTAGACACTGTCTCTGGGGCCAACGTCCTGACTTTC. The chain recombines TRBV28 with TRBJ2-6; D not certain. The germline CDR1 and CDR2 sequences are MDHEN and SYDVKM. V lost 5 bases to trimming and J lost 0 bases, with 11 bases between them. This CDR3 contains 16 residues.